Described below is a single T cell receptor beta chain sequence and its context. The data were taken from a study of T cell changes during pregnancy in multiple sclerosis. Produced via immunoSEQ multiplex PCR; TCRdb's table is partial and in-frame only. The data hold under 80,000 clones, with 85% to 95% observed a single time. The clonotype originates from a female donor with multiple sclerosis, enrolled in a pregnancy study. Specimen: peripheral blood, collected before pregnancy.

Here the CDR3 reads CASRLVNEQFF. In DNA form, the CDR3 reads TGTGCAAGTCGCCTCGTAAATGAGCAGTTCTTC. The rearrangement joins TRBV12-2 to TRBJ2-1; the table calls TRBD2, which could not be checked here. TRBV12-2 is labeled a pseudogene. This CDR3 contains 11 residues.